Below are 29 T cell receptor beta chains sequenced from a single sample in a study of blood T cell repertoires in COVID-19. Sequencing was performed with immunoSEQ multiplex PCR; in TCRdb, only in-frame clones are kept and a portion is missing. Of around 70,000 clones listed, around 82% are singletons. The specimen was peripheral blood. The receptors come from a man aged 55-75 years with acute or convalescent COVID-19.

This CDR3 reads CASSFIRGGEKLFF. CDR3 sequence (DNA): TGCGCCAGCAGCTTTATCAGGGGTGGAGAAAAACTGTTTTTT. The chain uses TRBV5-1 and TRBJ1-4; D perhaps matches TRBD1 (6 bases). V dropped 2 bases and J dropped 8 bases, with 13 bases sitting between them. The V gene's germline CDR1 is SGHRS and CDR2 YFSETQ. The CDR3 totals 14 residues.

The chain couples TRBV2 to TRBJ2-1; 8 nucleotides agree with TRBD2. With V trimmed by 6 bases and J by 0 bases, 7 bases remained unmatched. The CDR3 is made up of 16 amino acids. Germline-derived CDR1 and CDR2 are SNHLY and FYNNEI. The CDR3: CASRLTSAHSYNEQFF. The CDR3, as DNA: TGTGCCAGCAGACTGACTAGCGCCCACTCCTACAATGAGCAGTTCTTC. Full variable domain (missing parts from reference TRBV2 and TRBJ2-1): EPEVTQTPSHQVTQMGQEVILRCVPISNHLYFYWYRQILGQKVEFLVSFYNNEISEKSEIFDDQFSVERPDGSNFTLKIRSTKLEDSAMYFCASRLTSAHSYNEQFFGPGTRLTVL.

In this sample, this clone turned up once. The chain carries TRBV19 and TRBJ2-1, with 7 bases that match TRBD1. Germline V gene lookup returns CDR1 LNHDA and CDR2 SQIVND (reference sequence). With 8 bases clipped from V and 2 bases from J, the junction kept 6 bases outside the gene matches. The CDR3 runs to 14 residues. CDR3 nucleotides: TGTGCCAGTCGTCGGGACAGCACCTACAATGAGCAGTTCTTC. Protein sequence: CASRRDSTYNEQFF.

V usage is TRBV19 and J usage is TRBJ1-5; TRBD1 might be the D (5 bases). The germline V gene has CDR1 LNHDA and CDR2 SQIVND (reference sequence). V shed 7 bases and J shed 0 bases, with 19 bases lying between them. CDR3 length: 17 amino acids. CDR3 nucleotide sequence: TGTGCCAGTACCGATAAGGTGGGGGGGTTTAGCAATCAGCCCCAGCATTTT. Translated: CASTDKVGGFSNQPQHF.

This clone came up once. The gene calls are TRBV7-2 and TRBJ1-6; D is possibly TRBD1 (6 bases). With 5 bases removed from V and 7 bases from J, the gap between germline ends came to 12 bases. Germline V gene data show CDR1 as SGHTA and CDR2 as FQGNSA. The CDR3 totals 14 residues. The CDR3 coding sequence is TGTGCCAGCAGCCTCAGGGGTCCAAATTCACCCCTCCACTTT. Protein product: CASSLRGPNSPLHF. Full variable domain (remainder filled in from reference TRBV7-2 and TRBJ1-6): GAGVSQSPSNKVTEKGKDVELRCDPISGHTALYWYRQSLGQGLEFLIYFQGNSAPDKSGLPSDRFSAERTGGSVSTLTIQRTQQEDSAVYLCASSLRGPNSPLHFGNGTRLTVT.

The chain joins TRBV18 to TRBJ2-5, with 10 bases aligning to TRBD2. The CDR3 has 19 residues. V lost 1 base and J lost 2; bases outside the gene matches: 13. CDR1 and CDR2 (germline): KGHSH, LQKENI. CDR3 loop: CASSPLTSGGGSWQETQYF. CDR3 bases: TGTGCCAGCTCACCACTCACAAGCGGGGGGGGCTCCTGGCAAGAGACCCAGTACTTC.

V usage is TRBV2 and J usage is TRBJ2-3, with D tentatively TRBD2 (6 bases). Germline V gene data show CDR1 as SNHLY and CDR2 as FYNNEI. Deletions cut 8 bases from V and 10 bases from J, with 13 bases between. The CDR3 runs to 11 residues. The DNA for the CDR3 is TGTGCCAGCGGAGGGAAGGCCTCGCAGTATTTT. It specifies CASGGKASQYF.

The chain recombines TRBV18 with TRBJ2-7; D gene ambiguous. V was shortened by 3 bases and J by 2 bases, with 8 bases between the two germline ends. CDR1 and CDR2 (germline): KGHSH, LQKENI. The CDR3 has 13 residues. DNA of the CDR3: TGTGCCAGCTCACCGGAGCTCACCTACGAGCAGTACTTC. Protein product: CASSPELTYEQYF.

The rearrangement links TRBV4-3 to TRBJ2-3; the D is unclear. Per the germline V gene, CDR1 is LGHNA and CDR2 is YSLEER. The CDR3 has 14 amino acids. Deletions cut 5 bases from V and 0 bases from J, with 9 bases between. CDR3 DNA: TGCGCCAGCAGCATACTACGGAGCACAGATACGCAGTATTTT. This codes for CASSILRSTDTQYF.

This clone appeared once. The chain has TRBV14 and TRBJ1-1; TRBD1 aligns across 10 bases. CDR1 and CDR2 from the germline V gene are SGHDN and FVKESK. The CDR3 sequence is 15 residues long. V dropped 2 bases and J dropped 5; count of bases not matched to a gene: 5. The CDR3 DNA reads TGTGCCAGCAGCCAACCGACAGGGGGCCCAACTGAAGCTTTCTTT. The encoded protein is CASSQPTGGPTEAFF.

This clone was seen only once. The chain employs TRBV10-1 and TRBJ1-1; the D is unclear. Per germline, CDR1 WNHNN and CDR2 SYGVQD (reference sequence). CDR3 length equals 15 residues. The V and J ends lost 7 bases and 1 base respectively, with 16 bases between them. The CDR3 region is CASNQSRAPNTEAFF. CDR3 coding DNA: TGCGCCAGCAACCAGTCGCGGGCTCCGAACACTGAAGCTTTCTTT.

This chain uses TRBV29-1 with TRBJ2-3; D is possibly TRBD1 (6 bases). This CDR3 region has 15 residues. V lost 6 bases and J lost 2, with 18 bases in between. Per germline, CDR1 SQVTM and CDR2 ANQGSEA. CDR3 in amino acids: CSVERWDTTTDTQYF. CDR3 nucleotide sequence: TGCAGCGTAGAGAGGTGGGACACCACCACAGATACGCAGTATTTT.

The V and J genes are TRBV15 and TRBJ1-1; perhaps TRBD1 as D (5 bases). CDR1 is LNHNV, CDR2 YYDKDF, per germline (reference sequence). The V and J ends lost 1 base and 1 base respectively, with 7 bases between them. CDR3 length equals 14 residues. For the CDR3, the DNA is TGTGCCACCAGCAGAGTTACAGGGAACACTGAAGCTTTCTTT. Amino acids: CATSRVTGNTEAFF. Supplemented by reference TRBV15 and TRBJ1-1, the full variable domain reads DAMVIQNPRYQVTQFGKPVTLSCSQTLNHNVMYWYQQKSSQAPKLLFHYYDKDFNNEADTPDNFQSRRPNTSFCFLDIRSPGLGDTAMYLCATSRVTGNTEAFFGQGTRLTVV.

The CDR3 sequence is CASRAEESYNEQFF. For the CDR3, the DNA is TGTGCCAGCAGAGCGGAAGAATCCTACAATGAGCAGTTCTTC. The chain links TRBV6-4 to TRBJ2-1, with TRBD2 as a possible D gene (5 bases). The CDR3 has 14 residues. The V end lost 6 bases, the J end lost 1 base, and 10 bases lay between the germline ends. Germline V lookup: CDR1 MRHNA, CDR2 SNTAGT.

This rearrangement joins TRBV24-1 to TRBJ1-4, with D perhaps matching TRBD1 (6 bases). The CDR3 is made up of 15 amino acids. Per germline, CDR1 KGHDR and CDR2 SFDVKD. The V end lost 10 bases, the J end lost 6 bases, and 20 bases lay between the germline ends. CDR3 amino acids: CATSRGGPGDEKLFF. In nucleotides, the CDR3 is TGTGCCACGTCCCGCGGGGGACCAGGGGATGAAAAACTGTTTTTT.

The gene calls are TRBV7-7 and TRBJ2-2, with 9 positions matching TRBD1. From germline, CDR1 is SSHAT and CDR2 FNYEAQ (reference sequence). V was pared by 5 bases and J by 5 bases, with 9 bases of the junction left unmatched. The CDR3 consists of 16 residues. CDR3 residues: CASSPTGTGRTGELFF. In DNA, the CDR3 is TGTGCCAGCAGCCCGACCGGGACAGGGCGAACCGGGGAGCTGTTTTTT.

This clone was observed a single time. This rearrangement joins TRBV5-1 to TRBJ2-5; D is perhaps TRBD1 (6 bases). V lost 5 bases and J 2 bases, leaving 16 bases between the germline ends. Per the germline V gene, CDR1 is SGHRS and CDR2 is YFSETQ. This CDR3 is 15 amino acids long. The CDR3 spells CASSLSSGAQETQYF. The CDR3 nucleotides are TGCGCCAGCAGTTTGTCGTCAGGGGCACAAGAGACCCAGTACTTC.

This chain connects TRBV7-2 to TRBJ2-1; 8 positions agree with TRBD1. The CDR3 has 14 amino acids. With V trimmed by 1 base and J by 13 bases, 9 bases remained unmatched. Germline lookup yields CDR1 SGHTA and CDR2 FQGNSA. For the CDR3, the DNA is TGTGCCAGCAGCTTAGGTCAGCAGGGGGCGTCCCAGTTCTTC. As protein: CASSLGQQGASQFF.

This rearrangement joins TRBV7-6 to TRBJ2-1; 10 bases are a match to TRBD2. Germline lookup yields CDR1 SGHVS and CDR2 FNYEAQ. The CDR3 loop spans 15 amino acids. With V trimmed by 3 bases and J by 2 bases, 1 base remained unmatched. CDR3 amino acids: CASSFLAGAYNEQFF. CDR3 bases: TGTGCCAGCAGCTTCCTAGCGGGGGCCTACAATGAGCAGTTCTTC.

The J gene is TRBJ1-2, the V gene TRBV19, with D unclear. The CDR3 consists of 16 residues. V lost 5 bases and J 8 bases, leaving 24 bases between the germline ends. Germline values: CDR1 LNHDA, CDR2 SQIVND (reference sequence). The CDR3 DNA sequence: TGTGCCAGTAGTTCCACAGAAGAGGTCCGACGAGGGGGCTACACCTTC. As protein: CASSSTEEVRRGGYTF.

The CDR3 bases are TGTGCCAGCAGCCATTCGGGGATTACCGAAACAACTAATGAAAAACTGTTTTTT. Translation gives CASSHSGITETTNEKLFF. V and J are TRBV7-2 and TRBJ1-4, with D unclear. This CDR3 comprises 18 residues. Trimming stripped 5 bases from V and 0 bases from J, with 19 bases between. In germline, CDR1 is SGHTA, CDR2 FQGNSA.

The chain links TRBV10-1 to TRBJ2-7, with 10 positions matching TRBD1. This CDR3 region has 15 residues. The V gene end was trimmed by 4 bases and the J gene end by 0 bases; junction bases not matched to a gene: 3. Germline assignment: CDR1 WNHNN and CDR2 SYGVQD (reference sequence). The CDR3 reads CASSGQGASSYEQYF. CDR3 nucleotide sequence: TGCGCCAGCAGTGGACAGGGGGCCAGCTCCTACGAGCAGTACTTC.

A single count supports this clone. V gene TRBV5-1 combines with J gene TRBJ2-3, with 9 nucleotides matching TRBD1. Unmatched junction bases numbered 3, after V lost 3 bases and J lost 1 base. Germline V gives CDR1 SGHRS, CDR2 YFSETQ. The CDR3 runs 15 residues. The CDR3 sequence is CASSSRTGGTDTQYF. DNA of the CDR3: TGCGCCAGCAGCTCAAGGACAGGGGGCACAGATACGCAGTATTTT.

The chain uses TRBV6-5 and TRBJ1-4; possible D gene TRBD1, 5 bases. This CDR3 contains 16 residues. CDR1 MNHEY and CDR2 SVGAGI come from the germline V gene. V lost 0 bases to trimming and J lost 8 bases, with 16 bases between them. CDR3 residues: CASSYSGTINREKLFF. As DNA, the CDR3 is TGTGCCAGCAGTTACTCGGGGACTATCAATAGGGAAAAACTGTTTTTT.

The rearrangement joins TRBV6-5 to TRBJ1-1, with D possibly matching TRBD1 (5 bases). Per the germline V gene, CDR1 is MNHEY and CDR2 is SVGAGI. V shed 10 bases and J shed 2 bases, with 14 bases lying between them. The CDR3 loop spans 13 amino acids. This CDR3 is CATYRLSNTEAFF. Written as DNA, the CDR3 is TGTGCCACGTACAGGCTGTCTAACACTGAAGCTTTCTTT.

V usage is TRBV11-3 and J usage is TRBJ1-2; TRBD1 agrees at 8 bases. CDR3 size: 12 residues. The J segment lost 7 bases and the V segment lost 5 bases, leaving 3 bases of the junction unmatched. Germline V CDR1 and CDR2: SGHNT, YENEEA. The DNA for the CDR3 is TGTGCCAGCAGCACAGACAGGGGTGGCTACACCTTC. Its protein product is CASSTDRGGYTF.

The chain uses TRBV7-2 and TRBJ1-5; D perhaps matches TRBD1 (5 bases). With 4 bases removed from V and 4 bases from J, the gap between germline ends came to 14 bases. The germline V gene encodes CDR1 SGHTA and CDR2 FQGNSA. The CDR3 is made up of 15 amino acids. The CDR3 spells CASSSNTGGNQPQHF. The CDR3 DNA follows: TGTGCCAGCAGCTCCAATACAGGAGGGAATCAGCCCCAGCATTTT.

The V gene is TRBV30, the J gene TRBJ2-5; D remains ambiguous. Germline V gene lookup returns CDR1 GTSNPN and CDR2 SVGIG (reference sequence). The CDR3 is made up of 10 amino acids. With 5 bases removed from V and 1 base from J, the gap between germline ends came to 2 bases. Here the CDR3 DNA reads TGTGCCTGGCGCCAAGAGACCCAGTACTTC. Encoded protein: CAWRQETQYF.

The rearrangement uses TRBV23-1 and TRBJ1-2; 10 bases line up with TRBD1. TRBV23-1 is annotated as an ORF whose role is uncertain. The V gene end was trimmed by 9 bases and the J gene end by 3 bases; junction bases not matched to a gene: 10. The CDR3 runs 15 residues. CDR3 DNA sequence: TGCGCCAGGCTAGCCGGGACAGGGGAAGACTATGGCTACACCTTC. This gives the protein CARLAGTGEDYGYTF.